What follows is one T cell receptor beta chain and its context. Its specificity is not known. These data belong to a study of CD4+ T cells in melanoma. This CDR3 is 15 amino acids long. Germline CDR1 reads SGHDT; CDR2 reads YYEEEE. Trimming cost V 3 bases and J 0 bases; bases outside gene matches: 4. Method: immunoSEQ multiplex PCR; TCRdb's copy keeps in-frame clones and lacks some. The repertoire consists of about 9,600 clones, with roughly 70% occurring once and the leading ten covering around 25%. Study conclusions and caveats: A reported correlation linked neoantigen-specific CD4+ T cells to CD8+, macrophage and B cell function. Diverse differentiation states were reported for melanoma neoantigen-specific CD4+ T cells.

Sequencing was done on a sample of cells from a culture (not recorded whether cultured in vitro). V and J are TRBV5-6 and TRBJ2-7; 9 bases are shared with TRBD1. This TCR was recovered from a human donor with melanoma. The CDR3 region has the DNA TGTGCCAGCAGCTCTCGGACAGGGGTCTCCTACGAGCAGTACTTC. This sequence encodes CASSSRTGVSYEQYF. The variable domain in full, completed from reference TRBV5-6 and TRBJ2-7, reads DAGVTQSPTHLIKTRGQQVTLRCSPKSGHDTVSWYQQALGQGPQFIFQYYEEEERQRGNFPDRFSGHQFPNYSSELNVNALLLGDSALYLCASSSRTGVSYEQYFGPGTRLTVT.